The sequence of this T cell receptor (beta chain) was determined in a study of cytomegalovirus exposure and HLA in healthy donors. The PCR had 60 Vbeta and 13 Jbeta primers. The table came from immunoSEQ multiplex PCR; TCRdb's copy has only in-frame clones and leaves some out. The sample includes fewer than 150,000 clones, roughly 73% seen only once; the top ten take over 13%. The V segment lost 0 bases and the J segment 3 bases; nucleotides outside the gene matches: 8. The CDR3 covers 16 residues. CDR1 is SGHDT and CDR2 is YYEEEE in the germline V gene. General observations from the study: Researchers catalogued under 200 TCR beta chains as cytomegalovirus-associated. CMV serostatus was the only recorded immune exposure for donors. Analysis was carried out at a later point, and it linked a missense DCLRE1C variant to TCR beta V- and J-gene trimming. Researchers reportedly found TCR beta sequences accurately predicted most subjects' HLA-A and HLA-B alleles.

This clone occurred a few times. No antigen is known for it. The sample consisted of PBMCs. The TCR sequence derives from a human donor in good health. The chain has TRBV5-6 and TRBJ2-7, with 8 bases fitting TRBD1. The CDR3 loop reads CASSLEGQGLGYEQYF. CDR3 in DNA: TGTGCCAGCAGCTTGGAAGGACAGGGTTTGGGCTACGAGCAGTACTTC. Full variable domain (remainder filled in from reference TRBV5-6 and TRBJ2-7): DAGVTQSPTHLIKTRGQQVTLRCSPKSGHDTVSWYQQALGQGPQFIFQYYEEEERQRGNFPDRFSGHQFPNYSSELNVNALLLGDSALYLCASSLEGQGLGYEQYFGPGTRLTVT.